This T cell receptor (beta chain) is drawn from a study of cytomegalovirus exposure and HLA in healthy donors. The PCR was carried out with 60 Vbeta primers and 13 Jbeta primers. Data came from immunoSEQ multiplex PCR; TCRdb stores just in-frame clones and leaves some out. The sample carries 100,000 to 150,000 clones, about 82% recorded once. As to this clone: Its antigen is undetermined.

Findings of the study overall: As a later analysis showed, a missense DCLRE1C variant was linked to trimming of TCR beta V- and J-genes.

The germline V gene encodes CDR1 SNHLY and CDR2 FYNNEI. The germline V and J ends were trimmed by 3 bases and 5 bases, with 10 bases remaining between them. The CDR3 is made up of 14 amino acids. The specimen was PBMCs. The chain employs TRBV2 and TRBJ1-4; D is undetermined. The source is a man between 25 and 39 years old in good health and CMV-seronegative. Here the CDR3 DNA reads TGTGCCAGCAGTGACCCAGGATCCAATGAAAAACTGTTTTTT. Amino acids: CASSDPGSNEKLFF.